This TCR beta chain stems from a study of blood T cell repertoires in COVID-19. The overall study: The United States, Italy and Spain supplied acute and convalescent COVID-19 samples. T cells, B-cell-depleted T cells, or PBMCs supplied cDNA or gDNA.

In the study's own analysis: Reference gene primer amplification gave estimated nucleated cell counts. The assay was immunoSEQ multiplex PCR, and TCRdb's table has in-frame clones only and misses some. That table gives V, J and clone size, and the DNA gave D and trimming. The table includes about 70,000 clones, more than 70% detected once. The material sequenced was peripheral blood. This sequence originates from a woman aged 55 to 70 with acute or convalescent COVID-19.

CDR3 in DNA: TGTGCCAGCAGCGTAGGCGGGCGGGACAGCCTCTATGGCTACACCTTC. It codes for CASSVGGRDSLYGYTF. This chain joins TRBV9 and TRBJ1-2; 7 positions agree with TRBD1. The CDR3 is 16 amino acids. V lost 0 bases to trimming and J lost 4 bases; unmatched junction nucleotides: 9. Germline V gene lookup returns CDR1 SGDLS and CDR2 YYNGEE. The variable domain in full, completed from reference TRBV9 and TRBJ1-2, reads DSGVTQTPKHLITATGQRVTLRCSPRSGDLSVYWYQQSLDQGLQFLIQYYNGEERAKGNILERFSAQQFPDLHSELNLSSLELGDSALYFCASSVGGRDSLYGYTFGSGTRLTVV.